Here is one T cell receptor beta chain with its context. The sample is drawn from a study of blood T cell repertoires in COVID-19. The wider study: PBMCs, B-cell-depleted T cells, or T cells provided the cDNA or gDNA that made up the material.

Adults between about 18 and 95 years of age took part from about two dozen US areas. Each participant's cohort was designated according to participant-reported clinical history. Two consecutive negative NP/OP PCR tests, clearance, or resolved symptoms defined Cohort 3 recovery. Generated by immunoSEQ multiplex PCR, the TCRdb table keeps only in-frame clones and is missing some. Among over 200,000 clones listed, around nine tenths were seen once. The sample comprised PBMCs or T cells enriched from blood (not recorded which). The source of this sequence is a man in his thirties or forties who had recovered from COVID-19.

The CDR3: CASTLAGTQETQYF. The CDR3 coding sequence is TGTGCCAGCACCCTAGCGGGGACCCAAGAGACCCAGTACTTC. The rearrangement uses TRBV6-1 and TRBJ2-5; TRBD2 matches 9 bases. The CDR3 loop spans 14 amino acids. CDR1 is MNHNS, CDR2 SASEGT, per germline. Unmatched junction bases numbered 4, after V lost 7 bases and J lost 1 base.